This T cell receptor beta chain was sequenced for a study of Graves' ophthalmopathy and Graves' hyperthyroidism. Regarding the study as a whole: It was with roughly 71% sensitivity and just under 75% specificity that the model predicted ophthalmopathy progression.

TCR beta CDR3 amplification used RNA transcripts. Second-round multiplex PCR followed a first-round RT-PCR using HTBI primers. One entry per CDR3 protein, called by TCRdb with MiXCR from the multiplex PCR reads. Of about 370,000 distinct CDR3 sequences listed, around 17% are singletons. In this cohort, patients with other autoimmune diseases, uncontrolled infections, pregnancy or lactation were excluded. As to this clonotype: No antigen is known for it.

The sample consisted of peripheral blood. This sequence originates from a woman aged 18 to 35 with Graves' ophthalmopathy.

The CDR3 sequence is CSARPQGLEARGEQFF. The DNA for the CDR3 is TGCAGTGCTAGACCCCAGGGACTAGAAGCGCGTGGTGAGCAGTTCTTC. The chain couples TRBV20-1 to TRBJ2-1, with TRBD2 identical over 8 bases. The V segment lost 2 bases and the J segment 9 bases; nucleotides outside the gene matches: 15. This CDR3 spans 16 amino acids. From germline, CDR1 is DFQATT and CDR2 SNEGSKA (reference sequence).